This T cell receptor (beta chain) was captured by sequencing in a study of T cell changes during pregnancy in multiple sclerosis. The CDR3 is made up of 14 amino acids. CDR1 SNHLY and CDR2 FYNNEI come from the germline V gene. With V trimmed by 7 bases and J by 0 bases, 2 bases remained unmatched. Profiled with immunoSEQ multiplex PCR; TCRdb holds only in-frame clones, not every one. The repertoire holds 30,000 to 45,000 clones, with 92% as singletons. The chain recombines TRBV2 with TRBJ2-2; 7 positions match TRBD2. The clonotype originates from a female donor in good health, enrolled as a control in a pregnancy study. This specimen consisted of CD4+ T cells from peripheral blood mononuclear cells, obtained after pregnancy. The DNA for the CDR3 is TGTGCCAGCAATGGGAGGGCGAACACCGGGGAGCTGTTTTTT. Translation gives CASNGRANTGELFF.